This entry lists 5 T cell receptor beta chains sequenced from one sample in a study of T cells after yellow fever vaccination. Using its own MiXCR run on the 5' RACE reads, TCRdb lists one record per CDR3 protein. The repertoire holds under 50,000 distinct CDR3 sequences, with about 6.3% as singletons. The material sequenced was PBMCs, either bulk or a sorted T-cell subset (CD4+, CD8+, memory, or dextramer-sorted; not recorded which), taken 45 days after the yellow fever booster vaccination. The receptors here all came from a man between 25 and 39 years old who received the YFV17D yellow fever vaccine.

This clonotype has a handful of counts. The chain couples TRBV5-1 to TRBJ2-7, with 7 bases identical to TRBD2. Germline loops: CDR1 SGHRS, CDR2 YFSETQ. CDR3 length equals 15 residues. V lost 4 bases and J lost 0; bases outside the gene matches: 7. Written as DNA, the CDR3 is TGCGCCAGCAGCACCGCTAGCGGAGGCTCCTACGAGCAGTACTTC. Protein: CASSTASGGSYEQYF.

Within the sample, this clonotype is medium-sized. This chain joins TRBV20-1 and TRBJ1-1, with D possibly being TRBD1 (5 bases). The length of the CDR3 is 14 residues. V shed 6 bases and J shed 6 bases, with 20 bases lying between them. Per germline, CDR1 DFQATT and CDR2 SNEGSKA (reference sequence). The CDR3 DNA reads as TGCAGTGCCCGGGTAATGCAGGGTCTCTCTGAAGCTTTCTTT. It is translated as CSARVMQGLSEAFF.

This clonotype was picked up a small number of times. J is TRBJ2-7 and V is TRBV7-2; D is undetermined. V was cut by 5 bases and J by 0 bases, with 11 bases left in between. Germline values: CDR1 SGHTA, CDR2 FQGNSA. The CDR3 extends over 14 amino acids. Here the CDR3 reads CASSPYSSSYEQYF. The CDR3 bases are TGTGCCAGCAGCCCCTATTCTAGCTCCTACGAGCAGTACTTC.

CDR3 protein: CASSQSAGTSGYNEQFF. CDR3 nucleotides: TGCGCCAGCAGCCAATCAGCCGGGACTAGCGGCTACAATGAGCAGTTCTTC. The V gene is TRBV4-3, the J gene TRBJ2-1, with TRBD2 matching over 11 bases. V gave up 2 bases and J gave up 3 bases; unmatched junction bases: 6. CDR1 LGHNA and CDR2 YSLEER come from the germline V gene. This CDR3 is built from 17 residues.

This clonotype came up a few times. The chain recombines TRBV20-1 with TRBJ2-7, with 8 nucleotides matching TRBD2. Losses at the gene ends were 0 bases for V and 1 base for J; bases not matched to a gene: 5. This CDR3 spans 15 amino acids. Per germline, CDR1 DFQATT and CDR2 SNEGSKA (reference sequence). CDR3 coding DNA: TGCAGTGCTAGAGACCTAGCGGGCGTATCCTACGAGCAGTACTTC. Its protein is CSARDLAGVSYEQYF.